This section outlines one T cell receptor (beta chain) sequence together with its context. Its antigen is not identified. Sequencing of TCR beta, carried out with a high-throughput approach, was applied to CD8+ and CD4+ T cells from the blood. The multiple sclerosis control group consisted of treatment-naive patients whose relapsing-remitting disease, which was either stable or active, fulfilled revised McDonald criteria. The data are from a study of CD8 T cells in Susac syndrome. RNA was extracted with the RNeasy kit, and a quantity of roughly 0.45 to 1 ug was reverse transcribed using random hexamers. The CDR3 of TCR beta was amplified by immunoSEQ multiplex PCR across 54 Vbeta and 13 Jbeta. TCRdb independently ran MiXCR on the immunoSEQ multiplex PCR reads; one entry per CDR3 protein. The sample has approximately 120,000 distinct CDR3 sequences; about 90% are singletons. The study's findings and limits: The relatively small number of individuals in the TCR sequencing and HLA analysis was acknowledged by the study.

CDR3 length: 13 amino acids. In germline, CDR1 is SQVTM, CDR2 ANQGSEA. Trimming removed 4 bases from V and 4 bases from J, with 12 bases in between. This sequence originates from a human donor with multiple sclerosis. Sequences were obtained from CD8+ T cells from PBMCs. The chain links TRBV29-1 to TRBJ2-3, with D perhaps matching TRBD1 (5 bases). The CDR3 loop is CSVGFQGPDTQYF. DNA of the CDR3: TGCAGCGTTGGGTTTCAGGGTCCAGATACGCAGTATTTT.